A selection of T cell receptor beta chains follows, all from one sample in a study of OX40 agonist ivuxolimab in advanced cancers. Sequencing used immunoSEQ multiplex PCR; TCRdb keeps in-frame clones, though not all of them. The table shows more than 80,000 clones, with 91% occurring only once. Sequenced material: CD4+ or CD8+ T cells sorted from blood, taken in a trial of the OX40 agonist ivuxolimab. These receptors came from an adult with an advanced solid tumor such as melanoma, head and neck, liver or kidney cancer. Both conserved end residues are part of each CDR3. The D gene is left open where the match is weak. Size tells how often a clone was seen (once, few, many) or the class of an expanded clone, and some rows leave it out.

len	d_gene	abundance	v_gene	j_gene	CDR3nt	CDR3aa
15	.	.	TRBV6-1	TRBJ1-5	TGTGCCTCTTCCCAGGGGAGGGATCCAAATCAGCCCCAGCATTTT	CASSQGRDPNQPQHF
11	.	.	TRBV30	TRBJ2-7	TGTGCCTGGAGTGTGTCCTACGAGCAGTACTTC	CAWSVSYEQYF
18	.	few	TRBV10-1	TRBJ2-4	TGCGCCAGCAGTGATGCGGGGTTTACACAAGGGGCCAAAAACATTCAGTACTTC	CASSDAGFTQGAKNIQYF
18	TRBD2	.	TRBV13	TRBJ2-3	TGTGCCAGCAGCTCGGGACTAGCGGGAGGGACCTATGGAGATACGCAGTATTTT	CASSSGLAGGTYGDTQYF
17	.	.	TRBV9	TRBJ2-1	TGTGCCAGCAGCACTGACCGGAGCTCCAGCTCCTACAATGAGCAGTTCTTC	CASSTDRSSSSYNEQFF
12	TRBD1	.	TRBV7-2	TRBJ1-1	TGTGCCAGCAGCGGACAGGGCGTTGAAGCTTTCTTT	CASSGQGVEAFF
16	.	.	TRBV7-3	TRBJ1-2	TGTGCCAGCAGCTTACTTCCAGGGGAAGGGTACTATGGCTACACCTTC	CASSLLPGEGYYGYTF
15	TRBD1	.	TRBV6-5	TRBJ1-6	TGTGCCAGCAGTTTCTTAGGACAGGGAGGCTCACCCCTCCACTTT	CASSFLGQGGSPLHF
19	.	.	TRBV28	TRBJ1-5	TGTGCCAGCAGTTTGGGGGCAAGCGCGCAAAGTTATAGCAATCAGCCCCAGCATTTT	CASSLGASAQSYSNQPQHF
15	.	.	TRBV6-1	TRBJ2-1	TGTGCCAGCAGTGGGGGCAGGGGAGGCTACAATGAGCAGTTCTTC	CASSGGRGGYNEQFF
13	TRBD1	.	TRBV25-1	TRBJ2-5	TGTGCCAGCAGCGGTCGGGACAGGGAGGCTCGGTACTTC	CASSGRDREARYF
15	.	.	TRBV30	TRBJ2-5	TGTGCCTGGACGGTTAAGTGGGGGGCCGGAGAGACCCAGTACTTC	CAWTVKWGAGETQYF
15	TRBD2	.	TRBV5-1	TRBJ2-7	TGCGCCAGCAGCTTGGTAGCGGGAGGGGGGGACGAGCAGTACTTC	CASSLVAGGGDEQYF
15	.	.	TRBV5-1	TRBJ2-5	TGCGCCAGCAGCTTGGGCCGGGAGCGGTGGGAGACCCAGTACTTC	CASSLGRERWETQYF
14	TRBD1	.	TRBV27	TRBJ2-7	TGTGCCAGCAGTTCCCAGGGGGCGTGGAACGAGCAGTACTTC	CASSSQGAWNEQYF
16	.	.	TRBV13	TRBJ1-3	TGTGCCAGCAGCCCCTGGGGGTTAAGCTCTGGAAACACCATATATTTT	CASSPWGLSSGNTIYF
15	.	.	TRBV9	TRBJ1-4	TGTGCCAGCAGCGGGCTAGGGGAAGCGAATGAAAAACTGTTTTTT	CASSGLGEANEKLFF
13	.	.	TRBV10-3	TRBJ2-1	TGTGCCATCAGTGAGTCGACGGGAAATGAGCAGTTCTTC	CAISESTGNEQFF
15	TRBD1	.	TRBV28	TRBJ1-5	TGTGCCAGCAGTTTCGAGACAGGGACCAATCAGCCCCAGCATTTT	CASSFETGTNQPQHF
13	.	.	TRBV28	TRBJ1-3	TGTGCCAGCACGCGGGCAACCGGAAACACCATATATTTT	CASTRATGNTIYF
14	.	.	TRBV28	TRBJ2-7	TGTGCCAGCAGACTGCGGGGACAGACCTACGAGCAGTACTTC	CASRLRGQTYEQYF
14	TRBD2	.	TRBV15	TRBJ2-5	TGTGCCACCAGCAGAGGCGGGAGCGGAGAGACCCAGTACTTC	CATSRGGSGETQYF
14	TRBD2	.	TRBV6-4	TRBJ2-3	TGTGCCAGCAGTGAGAGCGGGGAGGCAGATACGCAGTATTTT	CASSESGEADTQYF
15	TRBD1	.	TRBV28	TRBJ1-5	TGTGCCAGCAGCCAAGGGGGAGGGGGCCGTCAGCCCCAGCATTTT	CASSQGGGGRQPQHF
15	.	.	TRBV30	TRBJ1-1	TGTGCCTGGAGTGTCAGGGGACTGATGAACACTGAAGCTTTCTTT	CAWSVRGLMNTEAFF
18	.	.	TRBV21-1	TRBJ1-1	TGTGCCAGCAGCAAAGAGGGTCGGTGGGTCCGAATGAACACTGAAGCTTTCTTT	CASSKEGRWVRMNTEAFF
13	TRBD1	.	TRBV2	TRBJ2-7	TGTGCCAGCCGGAAGCAGGGGGCATACGAGCAGTACTTC	CASRKQGAYEQYF
15	.	.	TRBV9	TRBJ1-2	TGTGCCAGCAGCGTGGCGGACATAAGAAACTATGGCTACACCTTC	CASSVADIRNYGYTF
11	.	many	TRBV20-1	TRBJ1-3	TGCAGTGCTTCCGTGAGAAACACCATATATTTT	CSASVRNTIYF
14	.	.	TRBV30	TRBJ2-7	TGTGCCTGGAACTCAGCGGGCCCTTCCTACGAGCAGTACTTC	CAWNSAGPSYEQYF
17	TRBD1	.	TRBV5-6	TRBJ2-4	TGTGCCAGCAGCTTGGATGTTGGGACAGGGGGCAGAAACATTCAGTACTTC	CASSLDVGTGGRNIQYF
14	.	.	TRBV9	TRBJ2-2	TGTGCCAGCAGTCTGGGGGGGAACACCGGGGAGCTGTTTTTT	CASSLGGNTGELFF
13	.	.	TRBV28	TRBJ1-5	TGTGCCAGCAGTTTATGGATAGATCAGCCCCAGCATTTT	CASSLWIDQPQHF
11	TRBD1	.	TRBV11-2	TRBJ2-1	TGTGCCAGTCAGCTGACAGGGCTGCAGTTCTTC	CASQLTGLQFF
13	TRBD2	.	TRBV5-4	TRBJ2-3	TGTGCCAGCAGCTTTAGCGGGGGAGATACGCAGTATTTT	CASSFSGGDTQYF